This entry lists 14 T cell receptor beta chains sequenced from one sample in a study of spatial heterogeneity in lung cancer. Time point here: sample taken at primary tumor resection. TCRdb reprocessed the 5' RACE reads via MiXCR and lists one record per CDR3 protein. The sample contains 16,000 or so distinct CDR3 sequences, roughly 7.1% of which appear only once. Findings and caveats of the study: The number of expanded tumor alpha and beta chains correlated with mutation number.

The antigens these receptors bind are not known. Source: lung tumor tissue, taken at surgery. These TCRs come from a female donor with early-stage non-small cell lung cancer.

This clonotype showed up many times. One end of the junction is discordant with germline, which a read error may explain. This beta chain is off target for a library built for alpha chains, so its abundance means little. The gene calls are TRBV14 and TRBJ2-7, with D possibly being TRBD1 (6 bases). Germline V gene sequence: CDR1 SGHDN, CDR2 FVKESK. CDR3 size: 13 residues. The CDR3 DNA follows: TGTGCCAGCAGCCCTGATCGTTCTGGGACACCCTTCTTC. Translated: CASSPDRSGTPFF. Together with reference TRBV14 and TRBJ2-7, the CDR3 gives the full variable domain: EAGVTQFPSHSVIEKGQTVTLRCDPISGHDNLYWYRRVMGKEIKFLLHFVKESKQDESGMPNNRFLAERTGGTYSTLKVQPAELEDSGVYFCASSPDRSGTPFFGPGTRLTVT.

Ten or more counts support this clonotype. A library made for alpha chains picked up this beta chain off target, so its size means little. This chain links TRBV25-1 with TRBJ2-5; D not resolved. The CDR3 is 15 amino acids. Germline V gene data show CDR1 as MGHDK and CDR2 as SYGVNS. V lost 3 bases, J lost 5 bases, and 16 bases lay in between. This CDR3 is CASSDRAGHWETQYF. The CDR3 DNA reads TGTGCCAGCAGTGATCGGGCAGGTCACTGGGAGACCCAGTACTTC.

Ten or more counts support this clonotype. This beta chain is an off-target read within a library intended for alpha chains, so its frequency means little. The genes are TRBV4-3 and TRBJ1-4, with D possibly TRBD1 on 5 matching bases. This CDR3 region has 16 residues. V shed 0 bases and J shed 4 bases, with 12 bases lying between them. Germline V gene data show CDR1 as LGHNA and CDR2 as YSLEER. The CDR3 region is CASSQDGRGGNEKLFF. The CDR3 DNA is TGCGCCAGCAGCCAAGATGGGCGGGGGGGTAATGAAAAACTGTTTTTT.

This clonotype was recorded many times. The library was prepared for alpha chains; this beta chain is a stray read, so its frequency means little. The rearrangement uses TRBV20-1 and TRBJ2-5; TRBD2 might be the D (6 bases). Germline-derived CDR1 and CDR2 are DFQATT and SNEGSKA (reference sequence). Trimming removed 1 base from V and 0 bases from J, with 15 bases in between. The CDR3 runs 16 residues. Here the CDR3 DNA reads TGCAGTGCTAGAGGGGGGAGGCCACCCTACCAAGAGACCCAGTACTTC. This gives the protein CSARGGRPPYQETQYF.

Only a few counts were recorded for this clonotype. This beta chain came through as a stray read in a library set up for alpha chains, and its size says little. The rearrangement joins TRBV6-2 or TRBV6-3 to TRBJ1-2; 7 nucleotides line up with TRBD1. V trimming: 5 bases; J trimming: 3 bases; junction bases outside the gene matches: 3. The CDR3 length is 13 residues. The germline V gene encodes CDR1 MNHEY and CDR2 SVGEGT. CDR3 nucleotides: TGTGCCAGCAGTGGCGACAGGGACTATGGCTACACCTTC. This gives the protein CASSGDRDYGYTF.

This clonotype appeared many times. Little can be read into the size of this beta chain, an off-target read in a library designed for alpha chains. This chain connects TRBV6-1 to TRBJ1-6; TRBD1 might be the D (5 bases). V dropped 2 bases and J dropped 7 bases, with 21 bases sitting between them. The CDR3 length is 18 residues. Looked up from germline, CDR1 is MNHNS and CDR2 is SASEGT. CDR3 sequence reads: CASSERPKGPGANSPLHF. The CDR3 bases are TGTGCCAGCAGTGAAAGACCTAAGGGCCCCGGGGCCAATTCACCCCTCCACTTT.

As to this clonotype: Being off target in a library aimed at alpha chains, this beta chain has a size of little meaning. The chain carries TRBV20-1 and TRBJ2-5, with D unresolved. Trimming shortened V by 4 bases and J by 4 bases, and 22 bases separated the two germline ends. The CDR3 extends over 16 amino acids. Germline V gene lookup returns CDR1 DFQATT and CDR2 SNEGSKA (reference sequence). In nucleotides, the CDR3 is TGCAGTGCTAATCCCGCGAGCGACCTATGGGGAGAGACCCAGTACTTC. Translated: CSANPASDLWGETQYF.

This clonotype showed up many times. Because the library targeted alpha chains, this beta chain is an off-target read whose size means little. The rearrangement links TRBV27 to TRBJ2-7, with D tentatively TRBD1 (6 bases). The CDR3 is 15 residues long. Deletions cut 1 base from V and 5 bases from J, with 15 bases between. Germline CDR1 MNHEY, CDR2 SMNVEV (reference sequence). As DNA, the CDR3 is TGTGCCAGCAGTTTATACTGGGGGCTCTTTCACGAGCAGTACTTC. This sequence encodes CASSLYWGLFHEQYF.

Relative to its sample, this clonotype is medium-sized. Little can be read into the size of this beta chain, an off-target read in a library designed for alpha chains. The J gene is TRBJ2-3, the V gene TRBV7-2; 8 nucleotides align to TRBD1. CDR1 is SGHTA and CDR2 is FQGNSA in the germline V gene. J gave up 6 bases and V 6 bases, and 5 bases lay outside the gene matches. CDR3 length equals 13 residues. CDR3 coding DNA: TGTGCCAGCAGAAGGACAGGGATCGATACGCAGTATTTT. It encodes CASRRTGIDTQYF. Filled out from reference TRBV7-2 and TRBJ2-3, the complete variable domain reads GAGVSQSPSNKVTEKGKDVELRCDPISGHTALYWYRQSLGQGLEFLIYFQGNSAPDKSGLPSDRFSAERTGGSVSTLTIQRTQQEDSAVYLCASRRTGIDTQYFGPGTRLTVL.

This clonotype was counted a single time. Since it is a stray read in a library aimed at alpha chains, this beta chain has a size that is not meaningful. CDR3: CASSCGQGGSPLHF. The CDR3 bases are TGTGCCAGCAGCTGCGGACAGGGAGGTTCACCCCTCCACTTT. V usage is TRBV7-9 and J usage is TRBJ1-6, with 8 bases lining up with TRBD1. The trim removed 4 bases at V and 9 bases at J, leaving 5 bases unmatched. Germline V CDR1 and CDR2: SEHNR, FQNEAQ (reference sequence). CDR3 size: 14 residues.

This clonotype has a handful of counts. The size of this beta chain means little, since it is a stray read in a library made for alpha chains. The V gene is TRBV29-1, the J gene TRBJ2-1; D is unresolved. Germline V gene lookup returns CDR1 SQVTM and CDR2 ANQGSEA. Trimming removed 3 bases from V and 7 bases from J, with 16 bases in between. This CDR3 spans 14 amino acids. The chain's CDR3 is CSVDGQRGSNEQFF. DNA for the CDR3: TGCAGCGTTGACGGCCAAAGAGGCTCAAATGAGCAGTTCTTC.

This clonotype was observed at least ten times. Found in a library prepared for alpha chains, this beta chain is an off-target read, and its abundance has little meaning. V gene TRBV9 combines with J gene TRBJ2-7; D gene uncertain. In germline, CDR1 is SGDLS, CDR2 YYNGEE. V lost 0 bases to trimming and J lost 0 bases, with 7 bases between them. The CDR3 has 14 residues. DNA of the CDR3: TGTGCCAGCAGCGTAGAAAGTTACTCCTACGAGCAGTACTTC. Amino acid sequence: CASSVESYSYEQYF.

This clonotype has ten or more counts. This beta chain is off target for a library built for alpha chains, so its abundance means little. The rearrangement links TRBV3-1 to TRBJ2-1; weak D call: TRBD2 (5 bases). The V and J ends lost 4 bases and 2 bases respectively, with 6 bases between them. The germline gives CDR1 LGHDT, CDR2 YNNKEL (reference sequence). The CDR3 extends over 13 amino acids. The CDR3 DNA reads as TGTGCCAGCAGCCCGAGGGCCTACAATGAGCAGTTCTTC. Protein product: CASSPRAYNEQFF.

Note on this clonotype: This beta chain is off target for a library built for alpha chains, so its abundance means little. The chain combines TRBV9 with TRBJ1-5; D perhaps matches TRBD1 (5 bases). Per the germline V gene, CDR1 is SGDLS and CDR2 is YYNGEE. The CDR3 is 14 residues long. V lost 3 bases and J lost 0, with 7 bases in between. The CDR3 DNA follows: TGTGCCAGCAGCGGGGGCTATAGCAATCAGCCCCAGCATTTT. Translating it yields CASSGGYSNQPQHF.